Listed below are T cell receptor beta chains from one sample, sequenced in a study of vaccination effects on CD4 cells after COVID-19. These receptors have no known antigen. Sequenced by immunoSEQ multiplex PCR; TCRdb stores in-frame clones only, minus some. The data show fewer than 85,000 clones, 70% to 85% seen once. The specimen was CD4+ T cells from PBMCs cultured without peptide, collected after COVID-19 vaccination. The origin of the receptors is a human donor who received a COVID-19 vaccine. Both conserved end residues are part of each CDR3. A D gene is named only where the DNA matches it firmly. Only some rows state a clone size, as once, few, many or a class for expanded clones.

clone size: .
V gene: TRBV5-1
J gene: TRBJ2-5
D gene: TRBD2
CDR3 DNA: TGCGCCAGCAGAGCAGGGACTAGCGTCCAGACCCAGTACTTC
CDR3 protein: CASRAGTSVQTQYF

clone size: few
V gene: TRBV11-2
J gene: TRBJ2-5
D gene: .
CDR3 DNA: TGTGCCAGCAGCTGGCGCAGAGGAGAGACCCAGTACTTC
CDR3 protein: CASSWRRGETQYF

clone size: .
V gene: TRBV9
J gene: TRBJ1-3
D gene: .
CDR3 DNA: TGTGCCAGCAGCGTAGGTCCGGCAGCCGACTCTGGAAACACCATATATTTT
CDR3 protein: CASSVGPAADSGNTIYF

clone size: .
V gene: TRBV11-2
J gene: TRBJ2-6
D gene: .
CDR3 DNA: TGTGCCAGCAGCTTTACCACTCATGGGGCCAACGTCCTGACTTTC
CDR3 protein: CASSFTTHGANVLTF

clone size: .
V gene: TRBV19
J gene: TRBJ1-5
D gene: TRBD1
CDR3 DNA: TGTGCCAGTATGAAGGGGGGACAGAGGAGTCAGCCCCAGCATTTT
CDR3 protein: CASMKGGQRSQPQHF

clone size: .
V gene: TRBV27
J gene: TRBJ2-5
D gene: TRBD2
CDR3 DNA: TGTGCCAGTAAGGGGAGGGGACGGCAAGAGACCCAGTACTTC
CDR3 protein: CASKGRGRQETQYF

clone size: few
V gene: TRBV18
J gene: TRBJ1-2
D gene: .
CDR3 DNA: TGTGCCAGCTCCGACAGAAATGTGGGCTACACCTTC
CDR3 protein: CASSDRNVGYTF

clone size: .
V gene: TRBV10-3
J gene: TRBJ2-4
D gene: TRBD2
CDR3 DNA: TGTGCCATCATAGGGAGGGAGGGCAAAAACATTCAGTACTTC
CDR3 protein: CAIIGREGKNIQYF

clone size: .
V gene: TRBV11-2
J gene: TRBJ1-3
D gene: TRBD1
CDR3 DNA: TGTGCCAGCAGCTTAGTTGGAGGGGGCCGTGGAAACACCATATATTTT
CDR3 protein: CASSLVGGGRGNTIYF

clone size: .
V gene: TRBV5-1
J gene: TRBJ2-2
D gene: TRBD1
CDR3 DNA: TGCGCCAGCAGCTTGGAGGGCAGGGGGCACGGGGAGCTGTTTTTT
CDR3 protein: CASSLEGRGHGELFF

clone size: .
V gene: TRBV30
J gene: TRBJ1-5
D gene: .
CDR3 DNA: TGTGCCTGGAGTGGGGGTCTCAATCAGCCCCAGCATTTT
CDR3 protein: CAWSGGLNQPQHF

clone size: .
V gene: TRBV3-1/TRBV3-2
J gene: TRBJ2-3
D gene: TRBD2
CDR3 DNA: TGTGCCAGCAGCCAACGATCCGGGGGGGCCACAGATACGCAGTATTTT
CDR3 protein: CASSQRSGGATDTQYF

clone size: .
V gene: TRBV24-1
J gene: TRBJ2-1
D gene: .
CDR3 DNA: TGTGCCACCAGTGACCAGACTAGGGGTGAGCAGTTCTTC
CDR3 protein: CATSDQTRGEQFF

clone size: few
V gene: TRBV10-3
J gene: TRBJ2-4
D gene: .
CDR3 DNA: TGTGCCATCAGTGACACAGGTCTAGCCAAAAACATTCAGTACTTC
CDR3 protein: CAISDTGLAKNIQYF

clone size: few
V gene: TRBV5-1
J gene: TRBJ2-3
D gene: .
CDR3 DNA: TGCGCCAGCAGCTTAGAGTCAGATACGCAGTATTTT
CDR3 protein: CASSLESDTQYF

clone size: few
V gene: TRBV5-1
J gene: TRBJ1-1
D gene: .
CDR3 DNA: TGCGCCAGCAGTCCGGACGGTAGGAACACTGAAGCTTTCTTT
CDR3 protein: CASSPDGRNTEAFF

clone size: .
V gene: TRBV5-4
J gene: TRBJ1-6
D gene: .
CDR3 DNA: TGTGCCAGCAGTACCGGACTTCGGCAGGATTCACCCCTCCACTTT
CDR3 protein: CASSTGLRQDSPLHF

clone size: few
V gene: TRBV10-3
J gene: TRBJ1-5
D gene: .
CDR3 DNA: TGTGCCATCTCGCGGGGGCAGGGCAATCAGCCCCAGCATTTT
CDR3 protein: CAISRGQGNQPQHF

clone size: .
V gene: TRBV5-1
J gene: TRBJ1-1
D gene: TRBD1
CDR3 DNA: TGCGCCAGCAGCCCCTTGATGTGGACAGGGGGGTTTGTCACTGAAGCTTTCTTT
CDR3 protein: CASSPLMWTGGFVTEAFF

clone size: .
V gene: TRBV7-9
J gene: TRBJ2-1
D gene: .
CDR3 DNA: TGTGCCAGCAGCTTAACGCCCGGGCCCAACAATGAGCAGTTCTTC
CDR3 protein: CASSLTPGPNNEQFF

clone size: few
V gene: TRBV3-1/TRBV3-2
J gene: TRBJ1-2
D gene: .
CDR3 DNA: TGTGCCAGCAGCCATTCCTTCGGGGGATCCTTTAGCTATGGCTACACCTTC
CDR3 protein: CASSHSFGGSFSYGYTF

clone size: .
V gene: TRBV21-1
J gene: TRBJ1-1
D gene: .
CDR3 DNA: TGTGCCAGCAGCAAAAAGTTTGGGGGCCAGAACACTGAAGCTTTCTTT
CDR3 protein: CASSKKFGGQNTEAFF

clone size: .
V gene: TRBV6-2/TRBV6-3
J gene: TRBJ1-5
D gene: .
CDR3 DNA: TGTGCCAGCAGTTACTCGAATGCTTTAAATCAGCCCCAGCATTTT
CDR3 protein: CASSYSNALNQPQHF

clone size: once
V gene: TRBV7-2
J gene: TRBJ1-5
D gene: .
CDR3 DNA: TGTGCCAGCAGCTTAAGTAGTAGAGGGGTGCAGCCCCAGCATTTT
CDR3 protein: CASSLSSRGVQPQHF

clone size: .
V gene: TRBV2
J gene: TRBJ2-2
D gene: .
CDR3 DNA: TGTGCCAGCAGTGAATTGGCCGGGGAGCTGTTTTTT
CDR3 protein: CASSELAGELFF

clone size: .
V gene: TRBV5-1
J gene: TRBJ1-5
D gene: .
CDR3 DNA: TGCGCCAGCAGCTTGGTAGGCGGGGGACAGCCCCAGCATTTT
CDR3 protein: CASSLVGGGQPQHF

clone size: .
V gene: TRBV7-3
J gene: TRBJ1-1
D gene: .
CDR3 DNA: TGTGCCAGCAGTTTGACCGTCTCCACTGAAGCTTTCTTT
CDR3 protein: CASSLTVSTEAFF

clone size: .
V gene: TRBV4-3
J gene: TRBJ2-1
D gene: .
CDR3 DNA: TGCGCCAGCAGCCAGGACTCTGCCTACAATGAGCAGTTCTTC
CDR3 protein: CASSQDSAYNEQFF

clone size: once
V gene: TRBV6-2/TRBV6-3
J gene: TRBJ2-3
D gene: TRBD1
CDR3 DNA: TGTGCCAGCAGTTTCTCATACGCGGACAGGGGGGACCGCACAGATACGCAGTATTTT
CDR3 protein: CASSFSYADRGDRTDTQYF

clone size: .
V gene: TRBV2
J gene: TRBJ2-2
D gene: TRBD2
CDR3 DNA: TGTGCCAGCAGTGAAACTAGCGGGGACACCGGGGAGCTGTTTTTT
CDR3 protein: CASSETSGDTGELFF

clone size: .
V gene: TRBV6-4
J gene: TRBJ1-6
D gene: .
CDR3 DNA: TGTGCCAGCAGTCCCGAAGGGGGGCAATCACCCCTCCACTTT
CDR3 protein: CASSPEGGQSPLHF

clone size: .
V gene: TRBV6-2/TRBV6-3
J gene: TRBJ1-2
D gene: .
CDR3 DNA: TGTGCCAGCAGCCGCGCGACGGGATGGTATGGCTACACCTTC
CDR3 protein: CASSRATGWYGYTF

clone size: .
V gene: TRBV24-1
J gene: TRBJ2-1
D gene: .
CDR3 DNA: TGTGCCACCAGTTCTTCGATTTACAATGAGCAGTTCTTC
CDR3 protein: CATSSSIYNEQFF